These T cell receptor beta chains were read from a single sample in a study of blood T cell repertoires in COVID-19. The repertoire was sequenced with immunoSEQ multiplex PCR; TCRdb's copy has only in-frame clones and lacks some. The repertoire consists of 200,000 to 250,000 clones, with 80% to 90% occurring once and the leading ten covering 3% to 4.5%. The specimen was PBMCs or T cells enriched from blood (not recorded which). The receptors here all came from a woman aged 40 to 55 with acute COVID-19. CDR3s leave out the opening cysteine and the closing phenylalanine or tryptophan. Not all rows give a size; the values are once, few, many and, for expanded clones, a class.

CDR3: ASNRGELAGLFGEQF; J: TRBJ2-1; V: TRBV2; size: NA; length: 15
CDR3: ASSFASGGYGYT; J: TRBJ1-2; V: TRBV7-9; size: NA; length: 12
CDR3: ASSHSVLRQGTGANVLT; J: TRBJ2-6; V: TRBV4-2; size: NA; length: 17
CDR3: ATRGHPQETQY; J: TRBJ2-5; V: TRBV27; size: NA; length: 11
CDR3: ATLWANSNQPQH; J: TRBJ1-5; V: TRBV19; size: NA; length: 12
CDR3: ASSQAGRDREF; J: TRBJ2-1; V: TRBV5-1; size: once; length: 11
CDR3: ASSDCIGDRPSYGYT; J: TRBJ1-2; V: TRBV6-4; size: NA; length: 15
CDR3: ATGQGTDTQY; J: TRBJ2-3; V: TRBV19; size: NA; length: 10
CDR3: ASSLTDRGIYGYT; J: TRBJ1-2; V: TRBV19; size: NA; length: 13
CDR3: ASSQDGTATSPLH; J: TRBJ1-6; V: TRBV4-3; size: NA; length: 13
CDR3: ASSRQGVNTEAF; J: TRBJ1-1; V: TRBV2; size: NA; length: 12
CDR3: ASTKRQKDSNQPQH; J: TRBJ1-5; V: TRBV10-1; size: NA; length: 14
CDR3: ASSNRAKGTEAF; J: TRBJ1-1; V: TRBV10-1; size: once; length: 12
CDR3: ASSLNEQF; J: TRBJ2-1; V: TRBV19; size: NA; length: 8
CDR3: ASSFQTGAMSGYT; J: TRBJ1-2; V: TRBV5-6; size: NA; length: 13
CDR3: ARTQDRAYNSPLH; J: TRBJ1-6; V: TRBV2; size: NA; length: 13
CDR3: ASSPPLGTGKGMAKNIQY; J: TRBJ2-4; V: TRBV18; size: NA; length: 18
CDR3: ASSPRGHPYQETQY; J: TRBJ2-5; V: TRBV14; size: few; length: 14
CDR3: ASSPIRGVNTEAF; J: TRBJ1-1; V: TRBV7-3; size: NA; length: 13
CDR3: ASSWTGEGTEAF; J: TRBJ1-1; V: TRBV5-6; size: few; length: 12